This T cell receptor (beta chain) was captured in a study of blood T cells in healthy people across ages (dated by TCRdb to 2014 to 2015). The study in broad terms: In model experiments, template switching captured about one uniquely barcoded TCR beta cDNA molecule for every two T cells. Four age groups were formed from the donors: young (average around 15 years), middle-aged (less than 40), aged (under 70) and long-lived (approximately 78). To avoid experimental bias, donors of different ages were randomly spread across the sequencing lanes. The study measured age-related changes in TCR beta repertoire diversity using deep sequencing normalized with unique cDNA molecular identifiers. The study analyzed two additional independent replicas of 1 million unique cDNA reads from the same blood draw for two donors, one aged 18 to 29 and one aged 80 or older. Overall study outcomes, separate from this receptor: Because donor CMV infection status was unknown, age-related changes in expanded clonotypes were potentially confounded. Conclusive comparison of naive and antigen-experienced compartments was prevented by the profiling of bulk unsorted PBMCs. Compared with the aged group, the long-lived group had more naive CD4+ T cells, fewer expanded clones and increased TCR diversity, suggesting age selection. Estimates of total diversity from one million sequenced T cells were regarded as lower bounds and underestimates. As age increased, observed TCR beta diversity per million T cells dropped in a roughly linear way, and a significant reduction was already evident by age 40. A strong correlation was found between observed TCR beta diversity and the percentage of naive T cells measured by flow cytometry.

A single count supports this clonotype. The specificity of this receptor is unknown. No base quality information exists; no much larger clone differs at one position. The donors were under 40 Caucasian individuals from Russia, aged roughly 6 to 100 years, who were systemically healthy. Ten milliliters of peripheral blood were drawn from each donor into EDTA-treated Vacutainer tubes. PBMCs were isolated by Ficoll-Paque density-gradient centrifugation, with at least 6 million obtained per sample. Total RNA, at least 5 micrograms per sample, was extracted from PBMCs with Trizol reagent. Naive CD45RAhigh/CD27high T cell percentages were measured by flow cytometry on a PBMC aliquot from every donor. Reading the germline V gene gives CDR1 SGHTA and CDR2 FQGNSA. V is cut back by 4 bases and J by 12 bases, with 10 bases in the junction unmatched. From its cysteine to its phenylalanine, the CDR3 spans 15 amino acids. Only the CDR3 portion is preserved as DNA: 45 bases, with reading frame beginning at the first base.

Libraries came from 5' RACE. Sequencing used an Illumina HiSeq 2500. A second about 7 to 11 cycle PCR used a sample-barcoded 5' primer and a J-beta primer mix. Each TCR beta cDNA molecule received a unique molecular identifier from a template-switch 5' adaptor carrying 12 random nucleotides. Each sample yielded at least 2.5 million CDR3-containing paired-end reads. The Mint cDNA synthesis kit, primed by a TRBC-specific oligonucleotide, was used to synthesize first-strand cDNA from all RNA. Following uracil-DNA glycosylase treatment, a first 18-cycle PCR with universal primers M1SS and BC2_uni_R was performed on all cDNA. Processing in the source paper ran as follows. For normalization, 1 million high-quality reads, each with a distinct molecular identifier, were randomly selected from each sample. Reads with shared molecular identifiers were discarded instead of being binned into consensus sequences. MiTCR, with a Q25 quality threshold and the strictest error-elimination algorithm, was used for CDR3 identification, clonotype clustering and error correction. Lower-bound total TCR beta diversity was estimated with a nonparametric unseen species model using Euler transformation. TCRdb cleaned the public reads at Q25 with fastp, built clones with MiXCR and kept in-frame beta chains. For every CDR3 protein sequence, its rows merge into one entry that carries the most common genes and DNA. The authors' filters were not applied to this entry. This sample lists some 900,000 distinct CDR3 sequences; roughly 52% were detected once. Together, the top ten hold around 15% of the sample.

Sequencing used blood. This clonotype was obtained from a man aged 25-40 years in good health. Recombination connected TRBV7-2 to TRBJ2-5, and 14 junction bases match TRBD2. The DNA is TGTGCCAGCAGCTCGGGACTAGCGGGGGACCTAAGAGAGTACTTC. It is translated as CASSSGLAGDLREYF.